A selection of T cell receptor beta chains follows, all from one sample in a study of blood T cell repertoires in COVID-19. Sequencing was performed with immunoSEQ multiplex PCR; in TCRdb, only in-frame clones are kept and a portion is missing. The sample has around 150,000 clones, 80% to 90% seen once. The specimen was peripheral blood. Receptor source: a man between 65 and 85 years old with acute or convalescent COVID-19. The conserved cysteine and the conserved F or W are not part of the CDR3 here. Some rows mark clone size as missing; the rest say once, few, many or name a class of expanded clone.

clone_size,j_call,v_call,cdr3_aa
few,TRBJ2-5,TRBV2,ASSALLAGQETQY
.,TRBJ2-7,TRBV5-5,ASSLAGAAEQY
few,TRBJ2-7,TRBV15,ATSRDRQGGQY
.,TRBJ2-5,TRBV23-1,ASSQKVSSGGETQY
.,TRBJ2-1,TRBV24-1,ATSDPGSGRDEQF
.,TRBJ1-2,TRBV7-8,ASSPRTQGYGYT
.,TRBJ1-1,TRBV12-3/TRBV12-4,ASSFSQNTEAF
.,TRBJ2-5,TRBV9,ASSTSGSGLETQY
few,TRBJ1-6,TRBV11-2,ASSLEGSATPLH
.,TRBJ2-3,TRBV5-1,ASSLVGTATDTQY
.,TRBJ2-5,TRBV5-1,ASSTGLAGTQETQY
.,TRBJ2-7,TRBV6-6,ASSYGQGAVEQY
.,TRBJ1-4,TRBV7-6,ASSLSGPVGAATNEKLF
once,TRBJ2-7,TRBV6-2/TRBV6-3,ASSLQGWEQY
.,TRBJ1-5,TRBV28,ASNLRQGGNQPQH
.,TRBJ2-1,TRBV20-1,SASRNEQF
.,TRBJ1-4,TRBV19,ASSISYAAQLNEKLF
few,TRBJ1-5,TRBV7-2,ASSLESGNQPQH
few,TRBJ2-5,TRBV3-1/TRBV3-2,ASSQGDRFRY
few,TRBJ2-7,TRBV28,ASSETVPPSSYEQY
.,TRBJ1-2,TRBV28,ASRYPGGRGYGYT
.,TRBJ2-1,TRBV7-9,ASSPDSPYNEQF
.,TRBJ1-5,TRBV6-5,ASSQRRGQPQH
.,TRBJ1-2,TRBV19,ASSIPGQGYGYT
.,TRBJ1-4,TRBV18,ASSPGQGALNEKLF
.,TRBJ2-7,TRBV27,ASSPSGQGTLRLEGYEQY
once,TRBJ1-2,TRBV5-4,ASGSRQGTGYT
.,TRBJ2-5,TRBV19,ASSPRTGTPRGETQY
.,TRBJ2-4,TRBV19,ASSIDLSGQIAKNIQY
.,TRBJ2-7,TRBV30,AWRVDRDEQY
.,TRBJ1-1,TRBV28,ASSLSFRDTEAF
.,TRBJ2-7,TRBV12-3/TRBV12-4,ASSLDRGREQY
.,TRBJ2-1,TRBV12-3/TRBV12-4,ASTSGVYNEQF
few,TRBJ2-3,TRBV3-1/TRBV3-2,ASSQGLLTDTQY
.,TRBJ1-5,TRBV6-6,ASSYVADQPQH
.,TRBJ2-7,TRBV2,ARNSDKNSYEQY
.,TRBJ1-1,TRBV6-5,ASSPSGDTEAF
.,TRBJ2-5,TRBV19,ASSIGAGQETQY
.,TRBJ1-2,TRBV7-2,ASSYSGTGNGYT